This entry lists 19 T cell receptor beta chains sequenced from one sample in a study of T cells in Graves' hyperthyroidism and ophthalmopathy. Amplification yielded TCR beta CDR3 regions, with RNA transcripts as the source. First-round RT-PCR of the TCR CDR3 relied on the HTBI primer set. Using its own MiXCR run on the multiplex PCR reads, TCRdb lists one record per CDR3 protein. The sample gives hundreds of thousands of distinct CDR3 sequences, around a third of which show up once; roughly 30% is in the top ten. What was sequenced was blood. These receptor sequences come from a woman aged 40 to 55 with Graves' hyperthyroidism.

The chain links TRBV7-2 to TRBJ2-5, with 10 bases matching TRBD1. V was pared by 6 bases and J by 2 bases, with 6 bases of the junction left unmatched. The CDR3 loop spans 15 amino acids. Germline CDR1 is SGHTA and CDR2 is FQGNSA. CDR3 sequence (DNA): TGTGCCAGCAGTCGGCCGGGACAGGGGCAAGAGACCCAGTACTTC. Its translation is CASSRPGQGQETQYF.

This clonotype turned up a few times. The gene calls are TRBV24-1 and TRBJ2-5, with 8 bases matching TRBD1. With V trimmed by 4 bases and J by 3 bases, 0 bases remained unmatched. This CDR3 region has 13 residues. Germline V gives CDR1 KGHDR, CDR2 SFDVKD. The CDR3 protein is CATSETGEETQYF. CDR3 DNA sequence: TGTGCCACCAGTGAGACAGGGGAAGAGACCCAGTACTTC.

This chain connects TRBV27 to TRBJ1-2; tentative D call: TRBD1 (5 bases). Germline V gives CDR1 MNHEY, CDR2 SMNVEV (reference sequence). CDR3 length: 13 residues. With 11 bases removed from V and 2 bases from J, the gap between germline ends came to 15 bases. The CDR3 spells CAPRSRGNYGYTF. In nucleotides, the CDR3 is TGTGCCCCTAGGTCTAGGGGCAACTATGGCTACACCTTC.

This chain links TRBV11-2 with TRBJ2-7, with D perhaps TRBD2 (6 bases). The DNA end is more similar to TRBJ2-1, so the J call may be wrong. The V gene's germline CDR1 is SGHAT and CDR2 FQNNGV. CDR3 length equals 11 residues. The CDR3 protein is CASSLLAEQFF. The CDR3 bases are TGTGCCAGCAGCTTACTAGCGGAGCAGTTCTTC.

Details on this clonotype: A much larger clone differs from this one at a single base, so this may be a read error. The rearrangement links TRBV20-1 to TRBJ2-7; D remains ambiguous. The CDR3 extends over 13 amino acids. Germline CDR1 reads DFQATT; CDR2 reads SNEGSKA (reference sequence). The CDR3 loop reads CSARPSFSYEQHF. Written as DNA, the CDR3 is TGCAGTGCTAGACCTAGTTTCTCCTACGAGCAGCACTTC.

Of note for this clonotype: The CDR3 end shows no conserved phenylalanine or tryptophan, and so a read error is likely. The chain carries TRBV6-5 and TRBJ1-2, with D hard to call. Trimming cost V 0 bases and J 4 bases, with 9 bases left between them. CDR1 is MNHEY and CDR2 is SVGAGI in the germline V gene. The CDR3 sequence is 14 residues long. Here the CDR3 reads CASSYSREGYGYTL. The CDR3, as DNA: TGTGCCAGCAGTTACTCGCGGGAAGGCTATGGCTACACCCTC.

The chain carries TRBV7-9 and TRBJ2-7, with 8 bases matching TRBD1. Germline CDR1 is SEHNR and CDR2 is FQNEAQ (reference sequence). There are 15 residues in the CDR3. V shed 8 bases and J 3 bases; nucleotides not matched to a gene: 12. Written as DNA, the CDR3 is TGTGCCAGCGAGGATCCGGTGGACAGGGTCTACGAGCAGTACTTC. Encoded protein: CASEDPVDRVYEQYF.

Concerning this clonotype itself: Sequence at one end of the junction differs from germline and may be a read error. V usage is TRBV7-9 and J usage is TRBJ2-7, with D tentatively TRBD2 (5 bases). Germline V gives CDR1 SEHNR, CDR2 FQNEAQ (reference sequence). The CDR3 is 17 residues long. The CDR3 is CASSLAASRAGTYEQHF. DNA of the CDR3: TGTGCCAGCAGCCTAGCTGCGTCAAGAGCCGGAACCTACGAGCAGCACTTC.

The chain has TRBV15 and TRBJ2-2; TRBD1 matches at 8 bases. Looked up from germline, CDR1 is LNHNV and CDR2 is YYDKDF (reference sequence). V gave up 4 bases and J gave up 4 bases; unmatched junction bases: 2. This CDR3 has 14 residues. As DNA, the CDR3 is TGTGCCACCAGCAATGACAGGGGCACCGGGGAGCTGTTTTTT. It encodes CATSNDRGTGELFF. The whole variable domain, remainder taken from reference TRBV15 and TRBJ2-2, is DAMVIQNPRYQVTQFGKPVTLSCSQTLNHNVMYWYQQKSSQAPKLLFHYYDKDFNNEADTPDNFQSRRPNTSFCFLDIRSPGLGDTAMYLCATSNDRGTGELFFGEGSRLTVL.

J is TRBJ2-3 and V is TRBV20-1; D is uncertain. V shed 5 bases and J shed 2 bases, with 2 bases lying between them. This CDR3 has 10 amino acids. Germline V CDR1 and CDR2: DFQATT, SNEGSKA (reference sequence). The CDR3 nucleotides are TGCAGTGCTTACACAGATACGCAGTATTTT. This encodes CSAYTDTQYF.

This chain uses TRBV5-5 with TRBJ2-3, with D perhaps matching TRBD1 or TRBD2 (5 bases each). The CDR3 consists of 14 residues. Germline lookup yields CDR1 SGHKS and CDR2 YYEKEE (reference sequence). V dropped 7 bases and J dropped 2 bases, with 14 bases sitting between them. CDR3 loop: CASGRQTNTDTQYF. The DNA of the CDR3 is TGTGCCAGCGGCCGACAGACTAACACAGATACGCAGTATTTT. The full variable domain, rest sourced from reference TRBV5-5 and TRBJ2-3, is DAGVTQSPTHLIKTRGQQVTLRCSPISGHKSVSWYQQVLGQGPQFIFQYYEKEERGRGNFPDRFSARQFPNYSSELNVNALLLGDSALYLCASGRQTNTDTQYFGPGTRLTVL.

The sample holds many counts of this clonotype. The chain has TRBV5-8 and TRBJ1-5; no firm D call. The germline V and J ends were trimmed by 7 bases and 3 bases, with 8 bases remaining between them. Germline lookup yields CDR1 SGHTS and CDR2 YDEGEE. CDR3 length: 12 amino acids. CDR3 amino acids: CASGRFNQPQHF. CDR3 bases: TGTGCCAGCGGACGGTTCAATCAGCCCCAGCATTTT.

As regards this clonotype: The conserved phenylalanine or tryptophan is not found at the CDR3 terminus, so this likely reflects a read error. This chain joins TRBV7-2 and TRBJ1-1; D ambiguous. From germline, CDR1 is SGHTA and CDR2 FQGNSA. The CDR3 consists of 16 residues. The DNA for the CDR3 is TGCGCCAGCAGCCAAGAAGGACCCCCCCGGAACACTGAAGCTTTCCTT. Encoded protein: CASSQEGPPRNTEAFL.

This clonotype was recorded a few times. V gene TRBV6-5 combines with J gene TRBJ2-5; 9 nucleotides align to TRBD2. The ends lost 7 bases at V and 1 base at J; junction bases unmatched: 4. From germline, CDR1 is MNHEY and CDR2 SVGAGI. The CDR3 spans 14 residues. The DNA of the CDR3 is TGTGCCAGCACTTCTAGCGGGACCCAAGAGACCCAGTACTTC. As protein: CASTSSGTQETQYF.

Only a few counts were recorded for this clonotype. The CDR3 coding sequence is TGTGCCAGCAGTTCCCTGGGAACTCAAGCAAATGGCTACACCTTC. As protein: CASSSLGTQANGYTF. This chain joins TRBV6-5 and TRBJ1-2; D not resolved. Germline values: CDR1 MNHEY, CDR2 SVGAGI. Trimming shortened V by 4 bases and J by 6 bases, and 18 bases separated the two germline ends. The CDR3 is 15 residues long.

This clonotype was seen at least ten times. This sequence joins TRBV10-3 and TRBJ1-1; D gene ambiguous. The CDR3 runs 14 residues. V dropped 6 bases and J dropped 4 bases, with 15 bases sitting between them. Germline V gene sequence: CDR1 ENHRY, CDR2 SYGVKD. CDR3 sequence reads: CAISGLGPGTEAFF. CDR3 sequence (DNA): TGTGCCATCAGCGGGCTCGGACCGGGCACTGAAGCTTTCTTT.

The genes are TRBV7-2 and TRBJ2-5; the match to TRBD2 covers 8 bases. CDR3 length: 16 amino acids. Losses at the gene ends were 4 bases for V and 2 bases for J; bases not matched to a gene: 9. The germline V gene has CDR1 SGHTA and CDR2 FQGNSA. The DNA of the CDR3 is TGTGCCAGCAGCTGGGTAGCCGGGGGGGGTCAAGAGACCCAGTACTTC. The encoded protein is CASSWVAGGGQETQYF. Based on the CDR3 plus reference TRBV7-2 and TRBJ2-5, the full variable domain is GAGVSQSPSNKVTEKGKDVELRCDPISGHTALYWYRQSLGQGLEFLIYFQGNSAPDKSGLPSDRFSAERTGGSVSTLTIQRTQQEDSAVYLCASSWVAGGGQETQYFGPGTRLLVL.

Concerning this clonotype: Just one base apart from a much larger clone, this may be a read error. The gene calls are TRBV11-2 and TRBJ2-7; D call uncertain. This CDR3 is 14 amino acids long. Germline CDR1 is SGHAT and CDR2 is FQNNGV. This CDR3 is CASSSPDGSYEQSF. In DNA, the CDR3 is TGTGCCAGCAGCTCGCCGGACGGATCCTACGAGCAGTCCTTC.

This clonotype was seen ten or more times. This chain joins TRBV10-3 and TRBJ1-2; possible D gene TRBD1, 6 bases. The V gene's germline CDR1 is ENHRY and CDR2 SYGVKD. The germline V and J ends were trimmed by 6 bases and 1 base, with 21 bases remaining between them. The CDR3 sequence is 17 residues long. CDR3 sequence: CAIRGSGTPDVNYGYTF. CDR3 DNA sequence: TGTGCCATCAGGGGGTCGGGGACACCTGACGTTAACTATGGCTACACCTTC.